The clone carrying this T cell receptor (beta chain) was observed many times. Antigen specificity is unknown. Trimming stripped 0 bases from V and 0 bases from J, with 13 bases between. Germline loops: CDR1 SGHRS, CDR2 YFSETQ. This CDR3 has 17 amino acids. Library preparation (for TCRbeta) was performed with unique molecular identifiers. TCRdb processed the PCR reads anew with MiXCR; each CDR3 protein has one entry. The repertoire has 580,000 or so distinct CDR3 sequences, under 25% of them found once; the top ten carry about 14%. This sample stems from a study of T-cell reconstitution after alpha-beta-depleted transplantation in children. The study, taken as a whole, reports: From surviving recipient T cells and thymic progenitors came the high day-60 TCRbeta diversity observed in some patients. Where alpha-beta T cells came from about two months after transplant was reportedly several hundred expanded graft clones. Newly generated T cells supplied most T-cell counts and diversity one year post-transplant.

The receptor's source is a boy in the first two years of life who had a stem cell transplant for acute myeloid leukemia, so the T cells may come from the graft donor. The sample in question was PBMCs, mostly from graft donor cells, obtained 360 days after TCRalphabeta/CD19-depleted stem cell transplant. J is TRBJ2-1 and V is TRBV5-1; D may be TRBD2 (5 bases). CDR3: CASSLAGSASSYNEQFF. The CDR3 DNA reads TGCGCCAGCAGCTTGGCGGGGTCGGCCAGCTCCTACAATGAGCAGTTCTTC.